The rows below give T cell receptor beta chains drawn from one sample of a study of cytomegalovirus exposure and HLA in healthy donors. Assay used: immunoSEQ multiplex PCR; TCRdb lists only in-frame clones, some missing. The table shows around 110,000 clones, with 60% to 85% occurring only once. Sequenced material: PBMCs. Receptors originate from a woman under 30 in good health and CMV-seronegative. The CDR3 runs from the conserved cysteine through the conserved F or W. The D gene is left open where the match is weak. Clone size is given for some rows only: seen once, a few or many times, or a class if the clone is expanded.

v_gene,abundance,len,j_gene,d_gene,CDR3nt,CDR3aa
TRBV7-7,-,13,TRBJ2-5,-,TGTGCTAGCAGCTTTGAGGCACAGGGGACCCAGTACTTC,CASSFEAQGTQYF
TRBV10-3,-,13,TRBJ1-2,TRBD1,TGTGCCATCAGCGAAGACAGGGGCTATGGCTACACCTTC,CAISEDRGYGYTF
TRBV6-5,-,15,TRBJ1-6,-,TGTGCCAGCAGAGACGAGTCAGGGTATAATTCACCCCTCCACTTT,CASRDESGYNSPLHF
TRBV25-1,-,13,TRBJ1-2,-,TGTGCCAGCAGTGGAACAGGGCAACATGGCTACACCTTC,CASSGTGQHGYTF
TRBV29-1,once,11,TRBJ1-4,-,TGCAGCGTTGAAAGCGAGGAAAAACTGTTTTTT,CSVESEEKLFF
TRBV5-8,-,13,TRBJ1-2,-,TGTGCATTCAAGGGGGAAGTAGACTATGGCTACACCTTC,CAFKGEVDYGYTF
TRBV29-1,once,14,TRBJ1-1,-,TGCAGCGTGGATGCTTGGGGCTCTGGCACTGAAGCTTTCTTT,CSVDAWGSGTEAFF
TRBV6-1,-,15,TRBJ2-1,TRBD2,TGTGCCAGCAGTGCAGGGACTAGGGGATGGGGTGAGCAGTTCTTC,CASSAGTRGWGEQFF
TRBV29-1,-,11,TRBJ1-1,-,TGCAGCGGCCAGGGGAGCACTGAAGCTTTCTTT,CSGQGSTEAFF
TRBV5-4,-,14,TRBJ1-1,-,TGTGCCAGCAGCGCGACAGGTTTGAACACTGAAGCTTTCTTT,CASSATGLNTEAFF
TRBV5-1,once,16,TRBJ2-6,-,TGCGCCAGCAGCTTGATTCCCAGCTCTGGGGCCAACGTCCTGACTTTC,CASSLIPSSGANVLTF
TRBV28,-,15,TRBJ1-1,-,TGTGCCAGCAGTTTAGGGGGGAGAGGCAACACTGAAGCTTTCTTT,CASSLGGRGNTEAFF
TRBV30,-,13,TRBJ1-1,-,TGTGCCTGGAGGGAGACTTTGAACACTGAAGCTTTCTTT,CAWRETLNTEAFF
TRBV19,-,14,TRBJ1-5,-,TGTGCCAGTAGTATTATGGGGGGAAATCAGCCCCAGCATTTT,CASSIMGGNQPQHF
TRBV7-3,-,14,TRBJ1-1,-,TGTGCCAGCAGCCAAACAGGACAGCCTTTGAAAGCTTTCTTT,CASSQTGQPLKAFF
TRBV28,-,15,TRBJ2-7,TRBD2,TGTGCCAGCAGTCCACCGGGACTAGCGCACCTCGAGCAGTACTTC,CASSPPGLAHLEQYF
TRBV10-3,few,14,TRBJ1-5,TRBD1,TGTGCCAGCGGGACAGGACGTGGCAATCAGCCCCAGCATTTT,CASGTGRGNQPQHF
TRBV7-9,-,15,TRBJ1-5,TRBD1,TGTGCCAGCAGCCCCGGGACAGGGGGCCATCAGCCCCAGCATTTT,CASSPGTGGHQPQHF
TRBV10-3,-,13,TRBJ2-2,-,TGTGCCATCAGTGGTACAGGGACCGGGGAGCTGTTTTTT,CAISGTGTGELFF
TRBV9,few,11,TRBJ2-5,-,TGTGCCAGCAGCGCCGGGGGGACCCAGTACTTC,CASSAGGTQYF
TRBV19,-,15,TRBJ2-1,-,TGTGCCAGTAGTATTTCCGACAGCTCCTACAATGAGCAGTTCTTC,CASSISDSSYNEQFF
TRBV7-6,-,14,TRBJ1-1,TRBD1,TGTGCCAGCACCCCGGGACAGTTGAACACTGAAGCTTTCTTT,CASTPGQLNTEAFF
TRBV5-1,-,16,TRBJ2-2,TRBD1,TGCGCCAGCAGCGAAGTCCCGGGACAGGAAACCGGGGAGCTGTTTTTT,CASSEVPGQETGELFF
TRBV19,-,14,TRBJ1-1,-,TGTGCCAGTACCGTGGGGGGGCCCCACACTGAAGCTTTCTTT,CASTVGGPHTEAFF
TRBV11-2,-,14,TRBJ2-7,TRBD1,TGTGCCAGCAACGAGGGCAGGGGGCCCTACGAGCAGTACTTC,CASNEGRGPYEQYF
TRBV5-1,-,14,TRBJ1-1,TRBD1,TGCGCCAGCAGGGGACGGACAGGGACCACTGAAGCTTTCTTT,CASRGRTGTTEAFF
TRBV6-6,-,15,TRBJ2-2,-,TGTGCCACCTGGCGGGGAGGAGGAGGCACCGGGGAGCTGTTTTTT,CATWRGGGGTGELFF
TRBV13,-,17,TRBJ1-1,-,TGTGCCAGCAGCCCACGCCCAGACAGGCCTATGAACACTGAAGCTTTCTTT,CASSPRPDRPMNTEAFF
TRBV27,-,15,TRBJ1-1,TRBD1,TGTGCCAGCAGTTTATATGGGACAGGGGACACTGAAGCTTTCTTT,CASSLYGTGDTEAFF
TRBV28,-,16,TRBJ1-2,-,TGTGCCAGCAGTTCCCCAATGGACAGTATTAACTATGGCTACACCTTC,CASSSPMDSINYGYTF
TRBV28,-,16,TRBJ1-5,-,TGTGCCAGCAATTCCAAAAGAGCCCCTAGCAATCAGCCCCAGCATTTT,CASNSKRAPSNQPQHF
TRBV27,-,15,TRBJ2-7,-,TGTGCCAGCAGTTCTTACACACAGAGCTCCTACGAGCAGTACTTC,CASSSYTQSSYEQYF
TRBV29-1,-,11,TRBJ1-2,-,TGCAGCGTTGGACAGAACTATGGCTACACCTTC,CSVGQNYGYTF
TRBV28,-,14,TRBJ2-7,-,TGTGCCAGCAGTTTGGGAGGAACCACCTACGAGCAGTACTTC,CASSLGGTTYEQYF
TRBV6-6,few,13,TRBJ2-4,-,TGTGCCAGCAGTTACCGGGAGAAAAACATTCAGTACTTC,CASSYREKNIQYF
TRBV28,once,15,TRBJ2-5,TRBD1,TGTGCCAGCAGTTCAAACAGGGGGCGGGCAGAGACCCAGTACTTC,CASSSNRGRAETQYF
TRBV11-2,once,14,TRBJ2-2,-,TGTGCCAGCAGCTCCTCACATCTTACCGGGGAGCTGTTTTTT,CASSSSHLTGELFF
TRBV29-1,-,13,TRBJ1-2,-,TGCAGCGCGGGGTATATGACTAACTATGGCTACACCTTC,CSAGYMTNYGYTF
TRBV2,once,15,TRBJ1-3,-,TGTGCCAGCAATCCCAACCTATCCTCTGGAAACACCATATATTTT,CASNPNLSSGNTIYF
TRBV7-9,-,14,TRBJ1-1,-,TGTGCCAGCAGCGGGGGAGGAGGTTACACTGAAGCTTTCTTT,CASSGGGGYTEAFF
TRBV15,-,17,TRBJ2-7,TRBD2,TGTGCCACCAGCAGAGACCTACTAGCGGGGGACTCCTACGAGCAGTACTTC,CATSRDLLAGDSYEQYF
TRBV7-9,-,12,TRBJ2-3,-,TGTGCCAGCAGCTCTTCCACAGATACGCAGTATTTT,CASSSSTDTQYF
TRBV30,-,11,TRBJ2-7,-,TGTGCCTGGAGGGCCAGTAACGAGCAGTACTTC,CAWRASNEQYF
TRBV7-9,-,15,TRBJ2-7,-,TGTGCCAGCAGCTTAGCGGAGGGTCGGTCCTACGAGCAGTACTTC,CASSLAEGRSYEQYF
TRBV5-1,few,11,TRBJ2-7,-,TGCGCCAGCAGCGACATTTACGAGCAGTACTTC,CASSDIYEQYF
TRBV9,-,13,TRBJ2-5,TRBD1,TGTGCCAGCAGCGTGACAGGGCAAGAGACCCAGTACTTC,CASSVTGQETQYF
TRBV28,-,14,TRBJ2-7,-,TGTGCCAGCAATGGCCTAGCAAGTTTCTACGAGCAGTACTTC,CASNGLASFYEQYF
TRBV11-2,-,14,TRBJ1-2,-,TGTGCCAGCAGCTTAGGACTGGCTAACTATGGCTACACCTTC,CASSLGLANYGYTF
TRBV19,-,12,TRBJ2-7,-,TGTGCCACGGGAGAGGGTTTAGGCGAGCAGTACTTC,CATGEGLGEQYF
TRBV5-4,once,19,TRBJ2-1,TRBD2,TGTGCCAGCAGCCCCGGGACTAGCGGGGGGGCCTTGTCCTACAATGAGCAGTTCTTC,CASSPGTSGGALSYNEQFF
TRBV7-2,-,12,TRBJ1-5,-,TGTGCCAGCAGCCTCCCCAATCAGCCCCAGCATTTT,CASSLPNQPQHF
TRBV27,once,11,TRBJ2-7,TRBD2,TGTGCCAGCAGTTGGGGGGGGGAGCAGTACTTC,CASSWGGEQYF
TRBV7-9,few,15,TRBJ1-2,-,TGTGCCAGCACCCTGGGGGGGGAGCAGTACTATGGCTACACCTTC,CASTLGGEQYYGYTF
TRBV5-1,-,17,TRBJ1-2,-,TGCGCCAGCAGTCCCCTCGGGGAGGGCGGCATACGATATGGCTACACCTTC,CASSPLGEGGIRYGYTF
TRBV2,-,14,TRBJ1-1,TRBD1,TGTGCCAGCAGAGGGGGCAGGACGGGGACTGAAGCTTTCTTT,CASRGGRTGTEAFF
TRBV5-1,few,13,TRBJ1-1,-,TGCGCCAGCAGCTGGCAGGTGAACACTGAAGCTTTCTTT,CASSWQVNTEAFF
TRBV9,-,13,TRBJ2-3,-,TGTGCCAGCAGTAGGGGTTCGGCAGATACGCAGTATTTT,CASSRGSADTQYF